This T cell receptor beta chain was found in a study of STAT5B mutations in CD4+ large granular lymphocyte leukemia. Trimming left V 2 bases short and J 7 bases short, with 20 bases between. The germline V gene has CDR1 SEHNR and CDR2 FQNEAQ (reference sequence). The CDR3 is 17 residues long. Turning to this clone: The target antigen is unknown.

The survey-level immunoSEQ assay was used. Profiled with immunoSEQ multiplex PCR; TCRdb holds only in-frame clones, not every one. The sample lists tens of thousands of clones, about four fifths seen once, with 0.25% to 0.35% in the top ten. Study results and limitations: Compared with healthy controls (2/35), patient top clones favored TRBV06 (8/27).

Control samples were healthy donors' buffy coats. This sequence originates from a human donor in good health. Input material: CD4+ T cells from blood buffy coats. The chain combines TRBV7-9 with TRBJ1-4; maybe TRBD1 (6 bases). The CDR3 loop reads CASSLSELLKGGEKLFF. The CDR3 DNA sequence: TGTGCCAGCAGCTTATCTGAGTTACTGAAAGGGGGTGAAAAACTGTTTTTT.